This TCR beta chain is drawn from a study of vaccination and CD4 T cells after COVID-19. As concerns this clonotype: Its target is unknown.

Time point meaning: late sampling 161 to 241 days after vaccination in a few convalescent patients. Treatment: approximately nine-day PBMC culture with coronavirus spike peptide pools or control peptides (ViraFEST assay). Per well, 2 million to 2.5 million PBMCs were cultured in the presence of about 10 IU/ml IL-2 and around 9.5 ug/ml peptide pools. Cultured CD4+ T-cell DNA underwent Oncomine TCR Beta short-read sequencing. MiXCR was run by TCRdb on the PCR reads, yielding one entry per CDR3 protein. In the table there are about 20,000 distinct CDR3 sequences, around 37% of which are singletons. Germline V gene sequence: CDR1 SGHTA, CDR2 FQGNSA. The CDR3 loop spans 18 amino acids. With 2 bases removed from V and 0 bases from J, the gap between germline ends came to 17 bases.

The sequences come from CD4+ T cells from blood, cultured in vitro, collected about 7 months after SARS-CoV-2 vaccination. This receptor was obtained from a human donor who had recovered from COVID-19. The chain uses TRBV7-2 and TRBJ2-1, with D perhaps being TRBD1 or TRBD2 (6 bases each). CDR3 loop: CASSLYSRGHGSYNEQFF. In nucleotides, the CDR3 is TGTGCCAGCAGCTTATATAGCCGGGGGCACGGCTCCTACAATGAGCAGTTCTTC.